This note documents a single T cell receptor beta chain sequence. Data came from immunoSEQ multiplex PCR; TCRdb stores just in-frame clones and leaves some out. Among under 200,000 clones listed, almost 85% were seen once. The data belong to a study of blood T cell repertoires in COVID-19. Participants spanned ages about 18 to 90 years and resided in 24 US areas. V lost 0 bases and J lost 3; bases outside the gene matches: 7. Germline-derived CDR1 and CDR2 are SGHRS and YFSETQ. CDR3 length: 17 residues. This chain joins TRBV5-1 and TRBJ2-3, with TRBD2 identical over 10 bases. This receptor was obtained from a man aged 50 to 59 who had recovered from COVID-19. Sequenced: PBMCs or T cells enriched from blood (not recorded which). This chain's CDR3 is CASSLDSGRPGTDTQYF. The CDR3 DNA is TGCGCCAGCAGCTTGGATAGCGGGAGGCCCGGTACAGATACGCAGTATTTT.